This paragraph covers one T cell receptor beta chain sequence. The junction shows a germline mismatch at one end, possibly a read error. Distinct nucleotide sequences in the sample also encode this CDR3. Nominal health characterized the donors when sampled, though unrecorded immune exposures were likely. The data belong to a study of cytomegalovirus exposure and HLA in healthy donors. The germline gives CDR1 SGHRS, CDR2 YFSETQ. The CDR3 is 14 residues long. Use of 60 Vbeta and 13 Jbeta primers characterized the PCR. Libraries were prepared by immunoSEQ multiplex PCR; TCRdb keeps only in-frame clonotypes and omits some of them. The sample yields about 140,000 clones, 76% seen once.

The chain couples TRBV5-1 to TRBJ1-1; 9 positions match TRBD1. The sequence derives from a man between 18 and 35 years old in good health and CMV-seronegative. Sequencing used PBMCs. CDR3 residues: CASSQGTGNTEAFF. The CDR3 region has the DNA TGCGCCAGCAGTCAAGGGACAGGGAACACTGAAGCTTTCTTC. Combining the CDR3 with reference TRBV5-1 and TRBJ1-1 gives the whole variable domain KAGVTQTPRYLIKTRGQQVTLSCSPISGHRSVSWYQQTPGQGLQFLFEYFSETQRNKGNFPGRFSGRQFSNSRSEMNVSTLELGDSALYLCASSQGTGNTEAFFGQGTRLTVV.